The 21 T cell receptor beta chains listed next were all sequenced from one sample in a study of T cells after posttransplantation cyclophosphamide. Sampled 1 year posttransplant, controls received myeloablative marrow transplants, methotrexate and a calcineurin inhibitor. Method: immunoSEQ multiplex PCR; TCRdb's copy keeps in-frame clones and lacks some. The repertoire holds about 22,000 clones, with roughly 90% as singletons. The input for sequencing was PBMCs, taken after an allogeneic stem cell transplant with a calcineurin inhibitor and methotrexate. The receptors were sampled from a female patient in her fifties or sixties who received an allogeneic stem cell transplant from an unrelated donor, was CMV-positive, and had chronic GVHD only. Some of these T cells may belong to the graft donor.

CDR3 amino acids: CASSLADSTYGYTF. The CDR3 DNA sequence: TGCGCCAGCAGCTTGGCGGACTCTACCTATGGCTACACCTTC. The J gene is TRBJ1-2, the V gene TRBV5-1; the D is unclear. Germline-derived CDR1 and CDR2 are SGHRS and YFSETQ. The CDR3 consists of 14 residues. Trimming removed 0 bases at V and 4 bases at J, with 10 bases between.

J is TRBJ2-3 and V is TRBV5-1; the match to TRBD2 covers 10 bases. CDR3 size: 16 residues. Unmatched junction bases numbered 3, after V lost 0 bases and J lost 2 bases. Germline V gene lookup returns CDR1 SGHRS and CDR2 YFSETQ. As DNA, the CDR3 is TGCGCCAGCAGCTTGGGGACTAGCGGAGCCACAGATACGCAGTATTTT. Translation: CASSLGTSGATDTQYF.

This clone came up once. The chain couples TRBV5-6 to TRBJ1-2, with D uncertain. CDR1 SGHDT and CDR2 YYEEEE come from the germline V gene. V lost 5 bases and J 0 bases, leaving 8 bases between the germline ends. This CDR3 contains 13 residues. The DNA of the CDR3 is TGTGCCAGCAGACTGACACCTAACTATGGCTACACCTTC. It is translated as CASRLTPNYGYTF.

The chain joins TRBV28 to TRBJ1-1; no definite D call. Per germline, CDR1 MDHEN and CDR2 SYDVKM. The V gene lost 3 bases and the J gene lost 7 bases, with 9 bases spanning the gap. The CDR3 covers 12 residues. The DNA for the CDR3 is TGTGCCAGCAGTTTTGAACACCTTGAAGCTTTCTTT. Amino acids: CASSFEHLEAFF.

This chain links TRBV7-6 with TRBJ2-5; the D gene is possibly TRBD1 (5 bases). The J call may be faulty, since TRBJ2-7 better matches the DNA end. Germline V lookup: CDR1 SGHVS, CDR2 FNYEAQ. This CDR3 region has 15 residues. The CDR3 loop reads CASSPILGRVYEQYF. In DNA, the CDR3 is TGTGCCAGCAGCCCTATCCTGGGCAGGGTGTACGAGCAGTACTTC.

The chain links TRBV11-2 to TRBJ2-1; 13 bases line up with TRBD2. Germline V gene lookup returns CDR1 SGHAT and CDR2 FQNNGV. The CDR3 is 15 amino acids. V was pared by 4 bases and J by 7 bases, with 4 bases of the junction left unmatched. CDR3 DNA: TGTGCCAGCAGCTCCGGGACTAGCGGGACGAATGAGCAGTTCTTC. This translates into CASSSGTSGTNEQFF. The full variable domain, in which reference TRBV11-2 and TRBJ2-1 provide the parts outside the CDR3, is EAGVAQSPRYKIIEKRQSVAFWCNPISGHATLYWYQQILGQGPKLLIQFQNNGVVDDSQLPKDRFSAERLKGVDSTLKIQPAKLEDSAVYLCASSSGTSGTNEQFFGPGTRLTVL.

This rearrangement joins TRBV27 to TRBJ1-2; maybe TRBD1 (6 bases). Deletions cut 5 bases from V and 5 bases from J, with 6 bases between. The CDR3 runs to 11 residues. Germline V gene data show CDR1 as MNHEY and CDR2 as SMNVEV (reference sequence). The CDR3 here is CASSQGYGYTF. The DNA for the CDR3 is TGTGCCAGCAGTCAGGGGTATGGCTACACCTTC.

This clone was seen only once. The chain employs TRBV7-8 and TRBJ1-1, with D possibly TRBD1 on 5 matching bases. Deletions cut 5 bases from V and 1 base from J, with 8 bases between. The CDR3 length is 13 residues. Germline-derived CDR1 and CDR2 are SGHVS and FQNEAQ. CDR3 in DNA: TGTGCCAGCAGCGCCACAGGGAACACTGAAGCTTTCTTT. Its protein product is CASSATGNTEAFF.

V is TRBV27 and J is TRBJ2-7; 8 positions match TRBD1. Germline V CDR1 and CDR2: MNHEY, SMNVEV (reference sequence). Losses at the gene ends were 0 bases for V and 7 bases for J; bases not matched to a gene: 14. This CDR3 has 17 amino acids. In nucleotides, the CDR3 is TGTGCCAGCAGTTTATCGATCTTGGGTGGCAGGGGGCATGAGCAGTACTTC. Amino acids: CASSLSILGGRGHEQYF.

This clone has just a few counts. This rearrangement joins TRBV28 to TRBJ1-3; 7 bases match TRBD1. Germline V gene sequence: CDR1 MDHEN, CDR2 SYDVKM. Trimming removed 2 bases from V and 0 bases from J; junction bases left unmatched: 10. The CDR3 totals 18 residues. The CDR3 sequence is CASSLRRATGRSGNTIYF. In DNA, the CDR3 is TGTGCCAGCAGTTTAAGGAGGGCGACAGGGCGCTCTGGAAACACCATATATTTT.

The chain has TRBV6-4 and TRBJ1-1; no definite D call. Germline loops: CDR1 MRHNA, CDR2 SNTAGT. V was cut by 8 bases and J by 3 bases, with 13 bases left in between. This CDR3 comprises 13 residues. Here the CDR3 reads CASSREWDTEAFF. CDR3 nucleotides: TGTGCCAGCTCGAGGGAATGGGACACTGAAGCTTTCTTT.

The gene calls are TRBV5-4 and TRBJ2-2; D is unclear. CDR1 is SGHNT, CDR2 YYREEE, per germline (reference sequence). The CDR3 is made up of 15 amino acids. The V and J ends lost 4 bases and 3 bases respectively, with 13 bases between them. CDR3 DNA sequence: TGTGCCAGCAGCCCAAGAAGCGATCACACCGGGGAGCTGTTTTTT. Its translation: CASSPRSDHTGELFF.

The gene calls are TRBV5-5 and TRBJ2-3; TRBD2 is a possible D gene (6 bases). The CDR3 length is 13 residues. The germline CDR1 and CDR2 sequences are SGHKS and YYEKEE (reference sequence). V dropped 4 bases and J dropped 0 bases, with 6 bases sitting between them. CDR3 region: CASSSGSTDTQYF. Written as DNA, the CDR3 is TGTGCCAGCAGCAGCGGGAGCACAGATACGCAGTATTTT.

The genes are TRBV27 and TRBJ2-1; perhaps TRBD2 as D (6 bases). The CDR3 spans 12 residues. The germline gives CDR1 MNHEY, CDR2 SMNVEV (reference sequence). The V and J ends lost 3 bases and 14 bases respectively, with 14 bases between them. The CDR3: CASSFSGSIKFF. The DNA of the CDR3 is TGTGCCAGCAGTTTCTCCGGGAGCATAAAGTTCTTC.

This clone was recorded once. This chain joins TRBV5-5 and TRBJ2-2; weak D call: TRBD2 (6 bases). From germline, CDR1 is SGHKS and CDR2 YYEKEE (reference sequence). The V end was cut by 3 bases, the J end by 7 bases, with 7 bases between. CDR3 length: 12 residues. CDR3 DNA: TGTGCCAGCAGCTGGGGGGACGGGGAGCTGTTTTTT. As protein: CASSWGDGELFF.

This chain uses TRBV7-9 with TRBJ2-5; 8 positions match TRBD2. V shed 0 bases, J shed 5 bases, and the junction held 2 bases outside the gene matches. The germline CDR1 and CDR2 sequences are SEHNR and FQNEAQ (reference sequence). CDR3 length equals 14 residues. The CDR3 region is CASSLALAGETQYF. DNA for the CDR3: TGTGCCAGCAGCTTAGCGTTAGCGGGGGAGACCCAGTACTTC.

The chain links TRBV15 to TRBJ1-2, with 7 positions matching TRBD1. After removal of 3 bases from V and 2 bases from J, the junction contained 6 bases not matched to a gene. Germline lookup yields CDR1 LNHNV and CDR2 YYDKDF (reference sequence). The CDR3 covers 15 residues. The CDR3 DNA follows: TGTGCCACCAGCAGCCCCAGGGGGTGGAACTATGGCTACACCTTC. Translated, it gives CATSSPRGWNYGYTF.

The V gene is TRBV7-2, the J gene TRBJ1-2; D is unresolved. The germline V gene encodes CDR1 SGHTA and CDR2 FQGNSA. There are 13 residues in the CDR3. Trimming removed 1 base from V and 4 bases from J, with 7 bases in between. The CDR3 here is CASSLVVGYGYTF. For the CDR3, the DNA is TGTGCCAGCAGCTTAGTAGTTGGCTATGGCTACACCTTC.

The V and J genes are TRBV19 and TRBJ2-3; 9 bases fit TRBD2. Germline loops: CDR1 LNHDA, CDR2 SQIVND (reference sequence). Trimming at V came to 0 bases and at J to 15 bases, leaving 16 bases not matched to a gene. This CDR3 comprises 16 residues. The chain's CDR3 is CASSIDRREGRAREYF. CDR3 DNA: TGTGCCAGTAGTATAGATCGGCGGGAGGGCCGTGCCCGTGAATATTTT.

The chain combines TRBV10-3 with TRBJ2-7; 11 nucleotides align to TRBD2. The CDR3 runs to 17 residues. Germline assignment: CDR1 ENHRY and CDR2 SYGVKD. J gave up 3 bases and V 0 bases, and 7 bases lay outside the gene matches. CDR3 nucleotides: TGTGCCATCAGTGAGTCCTTGACTAGCGGGATTGGCTACGAGCAGTACTTC. Amino acids: CAISESLTSGIGYEQYF.

The DNA of the CDR3 is TGTGCCAGCAGCTTACACGGACAGGGGGCGGGAAGCGAGCAGTACTTC. Translation gives CASSLHGQGAGSEQYF. This chain links TRBV7-6 with TRBJ2-7, with 11 bases fitting TRBD1. Looked up from germline, CDR1 is SGHVS and CDR2 is FNYEAQ. J was trimmed by 6 bases and V by 2 bases; bases with no gene match: 9. This CDR3 contains 16 residues.